Sequencing of this T cell receptor beta chain was carried out in a study of human T cells and chemical hapten exposure (dated by TCRdb to the early 2020s). At the level of the whole study: For sensitization, 2% DPC in acetone was applied to an approximately 2 cm by approximately 2 cm area of upper inner arm skin. Throughout the study period of roughly 24 weeks, patients also received therapeutic DPC doses to the scalp every week. The mostly female patient cohort included alopecia areata with under or over 50% scalp involvement, alopecia totalis and alopecia universalis. The libraries were sequenced as a pool, and the TCR yield per sample differed mostly because of small variations in library volumes within the pool. Peripheral blood TCR repertoire changes were tracked in vivo in alopecia patients during primary and secondary sensitization to the hapten diphenylcyclopropenone (DPC). Patient blood was sampled pre-sensitization (week 0) and at 2, 6 and about 24 weeks after DPC sensitization. About 30 alopecia patients provided blood for TCR sequencing at one to four time points (pre-sensitization, 2, 6 and 24 weeks). Patch testing on the upper back used Finn chambers containing 0.01% DPC, with scoring done after 6 days according to International Contact Dermatitis Research Group standards. Overall study outcomes, separate from this receptor: DPC sensitization did not change how many TCRs were above 1 in 1000 frequency, and no evidence was found of alterations in global repertoire structure. Alopecia, a presumed autoimmune disease, was present in all patients, so the immune response of the patients might differ from that of healthy individuals. Repeated subsampling changed both the strength of the expansion versus patch-test correlation and the threshold at which the correlation became significant. Expanded TCRs formed significantly more large CDR3 similarity clusters than pre-sensitization or healthy control sets, consistent with antigen-driven responses. Patch test score was positively correlated with the number of PT1 expanded TCRs, with significance at thresholds 8, 16 and 32 but not at 4.

The time point tag for this specimen amounts to: pre-sensitization, week 0. According to the study, the label for this sample's treatment or condition signals: therapeutic diphenylcyclopropenone sensitization with weekly scalp DPC. At each patch-test visit, blood was drawn before the patch test was applied. To be eligible, patients had to be aged 18 to 70, diagnosed with alopecia and judged suitable for DPC therapy, while pregnant patients were excluded. Unfractionated whole blood was collected in Tempus Blood RNA tubes, and total RNA was extracted from that blood. The germline V gene (reference sequence) yields DFQATT for CDR1 and SNEGSKA for CDR2. Relative to germline, V is 5 bases shorter and J is 3 bases shorter, with 11 bases between their ends. The CDR3 contains 14 residues, cysteine and phenylalanine counted. The retained sequence is limited to the CDR3, 42 bases, with the frame set at the first base.

This clonotype has a count of ten or more. Its antigen is still unknown. No base-level quality is on record; no much larger clone is a single base apart. Libraries came from RACE. Reads for this sample came from a NextSeq 500. During library preparation, unique molecular identifiers were attached to individual cDNA molecules so that TCRs could be counted quantitatively and reproducibly. Both TCR alpha and TCR beta chains were sequenced from each blood RNA sample. Processing in the source paper ran as follows. Samples had a median of 95,638 TCRs, with a range from 23,224 to 690,600. The Decombinator software suite was used to annotate the V, J and CDR3 of the TCR reads. Every sample was subsampled to the same number of TCRs (28,000) for the PS versus PT1 abundance plots. TCRs were defined as expanded if absent before sensitization and observed at least eight times at the 2-week time point. TCRdb reran the public reads through fastp at Q25 and MiXCR, keeping productive beta chains. Rows merge per CDR3 protein into single entries with the most common DNA and genes. Here the V and J calls rest on TCRdb's processing, not on the authors' analysis. The sample data list about 300,000 distinct CDR3 sequences, and 5.5% of these were observed just once. The ten largest make up around 8% of the sample.

The sequence is built from TRBV20-1 and TRBJ1-6; a weak D assignment points to TRBD1 (5 bases agree). The receptor comes from a woman aged 18-29 years with alopecia areata. Some clones in this sample may be carry-over from other donors' samples. The sequenced sample was whole blood, obtained in connection with sensitization to the hapten diphenylcyclopropenone (DPC). The CDR3 region reads CSALGTDYNSPLHF. The DNA sequence is given as TGCAGTGCTTTGGGGACGGACTATAATTCACCCCTCCACTTT.